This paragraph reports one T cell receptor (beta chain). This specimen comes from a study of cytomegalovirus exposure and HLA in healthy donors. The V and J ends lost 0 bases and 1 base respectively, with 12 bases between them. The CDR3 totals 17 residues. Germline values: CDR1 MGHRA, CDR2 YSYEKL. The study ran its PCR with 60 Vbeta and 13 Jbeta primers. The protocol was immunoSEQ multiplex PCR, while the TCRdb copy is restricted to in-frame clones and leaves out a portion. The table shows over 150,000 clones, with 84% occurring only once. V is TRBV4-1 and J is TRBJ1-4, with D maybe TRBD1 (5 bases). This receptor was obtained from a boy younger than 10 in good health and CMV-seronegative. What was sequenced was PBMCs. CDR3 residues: CASSQEDLGVTNEKLFF. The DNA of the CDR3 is TGCGCCAGCAGCCAAGAGGACCTAGGGGTAACTAATGAAAAACTGTTTTTT.